The TCR beta chain under discussion was sequenced for a study of T cells in Graves' hyperthyroidism and ophthalmopathy. TCR beta CDR3 regions were amplified from RNA. A set of HTBI primers served as the primers for a first-round RT-PCR of the TCR CDR3. One entry per CDR3 protein results from TCRdb running MiXCR on the multiplex PCR reads. The repertoire has 540,000 or so distinct CDR3 sequences, more than 15% of them found once; the top ten carry under 7.5%. These patients, aged 18 to 65, had recently diagnosed hyperthyroidism lasting under 2 months. Diagnosis rested on symptoms, serum thyroxine and TRAb, thyroid ultrasound, and orbital computed tomography. Details on this clonotype: Its cognate antigen is unknown.

Study-level findings and limits: Stable hyperthyroidism was told apart from ophthalmopathy by a model built on 13 V-J features. Most thyroid-expanded clonotypes above 0.001 were also found in blood.

Germline V lookup: CDR1 SGHAT, CDR2 FQDESV (reference sequence). This CDR3 contains 13 residues. V shed 9 bases, J shed 9 bases, and the junction held 11 bases outside the gene matches. This clonotype was obtained from a woman aged 25 to 39 with Graves' hyperthyroidism. The sequencing input was blood. V usage is TRBV11-1 and J usage is TRBJ2-3; TRBD2 matches 8 bases. Here the CDR3 DNA reads TGTGCCAGTAGTAGTATACAGCGGGAGACGCAGTATTTT. Residues: CASSSIQRETQYF.